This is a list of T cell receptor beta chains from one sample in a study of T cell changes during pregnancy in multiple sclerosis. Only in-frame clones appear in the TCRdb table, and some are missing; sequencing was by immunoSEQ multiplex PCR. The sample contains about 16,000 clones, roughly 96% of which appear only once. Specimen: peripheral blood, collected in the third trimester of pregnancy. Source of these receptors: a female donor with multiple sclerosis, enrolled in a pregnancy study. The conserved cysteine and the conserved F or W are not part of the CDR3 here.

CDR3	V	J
ASSLGANTGELF	TRBV11-2	TRBJ2-2
ASSEYNEQF	TRBV2	TRBJ2-1
ASSLYPTVTEAF	TRBV6-6	TRBJ1-1
ASSTGNTEAF	TRBV6-5	TRBJ1-1
ASRGGVGQETQY	TRBV27	TRBJ2-5
ASSLGRGLLNTEAF	TRBV5-1	TRBJ1-1
ASSLRELAYEQY	TRBV28	TRBJ2-7
ASSSFRGSNSPLH	TRBV7-2	TRBJ1-6
ASTVGGLGYT	TRBV2	TRBJ1-2
ASSFRWGLIAQETQY	TRBV7-9	TRBJ2-5